The rows below give T cell receptor beta chains drawn from one sample of a study of shared clonotypes between healthy human individuals. Only in-frame clones appear in the TCRdb table, and some are missing; sequencing was by immunoSEQ multiplex PCR. The data contain about 1.1 million clones, about 84% of them singletons. The sample taken for sequencing was memory CD4+ T cells from PBMCs. The receptors originated from a man aged 18 to 29 in good health. Some clones in this sample may be carry-over from other donors' samples. CDR3s include the opening cysteine and the closing phenylalanine or tryptophan. The D gene is left open where the match is weak. Only part of the rows carry a size: once, few, many, or a class if the clone is expanded.

V,size,D,J,CDR3,DNA
TRBV20-1,once,.,TRBJ2-7,CSASSYEQYF,TGCAGTGCTAGCAGCTACGAGCAGTACTTC
TRBV27,.,TRBD2,TRBJ2-3,CASITNRAGGWGDTQYF,TGTGCCAGCATCACCAATAGGGCGGGGGGCTGGGGAGATACGCAGTATTTT
TRBV5-1,.,.,TRBJ2-7,CASSLILDGLSSYEQYF,TGCGCCAGCAGCTTGATCTTGGACGGGCTGAGCTCCTACGAGCAGTACTTC
TRBV20-1,.,.,TRBJ2-5,CSARKETQYF,TGCAGTGCTAGAAAAGAGACCCAGTACTTC
TRBV19,.,.,TRBJ1-1,CASSIFLDGEAFF,TGTGCCAGTAGTATATTCTTGGACGGAGAAGCTTTCTTT
TRBV2,.,TRBD1,TRBJ1-2,CASSEGDRGMNGYTF,TGTGCCAGCAGTGAAGGGGACAGGGGGATGAATGGCTACACCTTC
TRBV20-1,.,.,TRBJ1-2,CSAGPGGYTF,TGCAGTGCCGGGCCGGGAGGCTACACCTTC
TRBV6-1,.,.,TRBJ1-1,CASSATRGTEAFF,TGTGCCAGCAGTGCGACGCGGGGCACTGAAGCTTTCTTT
TRBV5-1,few,.,TRBJ2-2,CASSLVGTAGELFF,TGCGCCAGCAGCTTGGTTGGGACGGCCGGGGAGCTGTTTTTT
TRBV6-1,.,.,TRBJ2-5,CASSAGGLGETQYF,TGTGCCAGCAGTGCGGGGGGCCTGGGAGAGACCCAGTACTTC
TRBV6-5,few,TRBD1,TRBJ1-1,CASSRTGGDTEAFF,TGTGCCAGCAGTCGGACAGGAGGGGACACTGAAGCTTTCTTT
TRBV7-9,.,.,TRBJ2-2,CASSYLGSTGELFF,TGTGCCAGCAGTTATCTCGGTTCCACCGGGGAGCTGTTTTTT
TRBV6-1,.,.,TRBJ2-7,CASPTVGGGREEQYF,TGTGCCAGCCCCACCGTCGGGGGCGGGAGAGAAGAGCAGTACTTC
TRBV9,.,.,TRBJ2-7,CASSVTPSSYEQYF,TGTGCCAGCAGCGTGACCCCAAGCTCCTACGAGCAGTACTTC
TRBV7-3,few,.,TRBJ1-1,CASSLTPGNTEAFF,TGTGCCAGCAGCTTAACTCCCGGGAACACTGAAGCTTTCTTT
TRBV10-3,once,.,TRBJ1-4,CAISGEQGSEKLFF,TGTGCCATCAGTGGAGAACAGGGTAGTGAAAAACTGTTTTTT
TRBV21-1,once,.,TRBJ2-2,CASSPAGGRARGSVVGITGELFF,TGTGCCAGCAGCCCCGCCGGCGGGAGGGCTCGTGGGTCAGTGGTTGGTATAACCGGGGAGCTGTTTTTT
TRBV25-1,.,.,TRBJ1-2,CASRREAYGYTF,TGTGCCAGTAGGAGGGAGGCCTATGGCTACACCTTC
TRBV7-9,.,.,TRBJ2-4,CASSSTDLGVKNIQYF,TGTGCCAGCAGCTCCACGGACCTTGGGGTCAAAAACATTCAGTACTTC
TRBV27,.,.,TRBJ2-2,CASSFVPRANTGELFF,TGTGCCAGCAGTTTTGTTCCCAGGGCGAACACCGGGGAGCTGTTTTTT
TRBV4-2,once,TRBD2,TRBJ2-1,CASSHAGLAGYNEQFF,TGTGCCAGCAGCCACGCGGGACTAGCGGGATACAATGAGCAGTTCTTC
TRBV28,.,.,TRBJ2-6,CASSSGIRGANVLTF,TGTGCCAGCAGTTCAGGGATCCGCGGGGCCAACGTCCTGACTTTC
TRBV5-1,.,TRBD1,TRBJ1-4,CASSLEPGQTNEKLFF,TGCGCCAGCAGCTTGGAACCGGGACAGACTAATGAAAAACTGTTTTTT
TRBV6-6,.,.,TRBJ2-7,CASRPAGDQPYEQYF,TGTGCCAGCAGGCCCGCCGGGGATCAACCTTACGAGCAGTACTTC
TRBV21-1,.,.,TRBJ1-5,CASTETGWSNQPQHF,TGTGCCAGCACCGAGACAGGGTGGAGCAATCAGCCCCAGCATTTT
TRBV30,.,.,TRBJ1-3,CAWSERDTGNTIYF,TGTGCCTGGAGCGAACGGGACACTGGAAACACCATATATTTT
TRBV6-5,few,.,TRBJ2-3,CASSSWGAHSTDTQYF,TGTGCCAGCAGTTCGTGGGGGGCCCATAGCACAGATACGCAGTATTTT
TRBV4-1,.,.,TRBJ1-4,CASSPQEATNEKLFF,TGCGCCAGCAGCCCACAGGAGGCAACTAATGAAAAACTGTTTTTT
TRBV7-3,.,.,TRBJ2-5,CASSPQGPGKETQYF,TGTGCCAGCAGCCCACAGGGCCCGGGGAAAGAGACCCAGTACTTC
TRBV7-2,.,.,TRBJ1-3,CASSLGPRGLNTIYF,TGTGCCAGCAGCTTAGGGCCTAGGGGTTTAAACACCATATATTTT
TRBV5-1,.,.,TRBJ2-1,CASSLLPGADNEQFF,TGCGCCAGCAGCTTGCTTCCGGGGGCAGACAATGAGCAGTTCTTC
TRBV6-5,.,.,TRBJ1-1,CASSYSGGINTEAFF,TGTGCCAGCAGTTACTCGGGGGGTATAAACACTGAAGCTTTCTTT
TRBV2,.,.,TRBJ2-1,CASMLAGDEQFF,TGTGCCAGCATGCTGGCGGGCGATGAGCAGTTCTTC
TRBV7-3,.,.,TRBJ2-2,CASSLRQASGELFF,TGTGCCAGCAGCTTAAGACAAGCTTCCGGGGAGCTGTTTTTT
TRBV5-5,.,.,TRBJ1-2,CASSLAGQGLGYGYTF,TGTGCCAGCAGCTTGGCCGGTCAGGGTCTGGGCTATGGCTACACCTTC
TRBV9,.,.,TRBJ2-5,CASSVSFETQYF,TGTGCCAGCAGCGTCAGTTTCGAGACCCAGTACTTC
TRBV19,few,.,TRBJ2-1,CASSIELASFREQFF,TGTGCCAGTAGTATAGAACTAGCCTCGTTTCGTGAGCAGTTCTTC
TRBV28,few,.,TRBJ1-1,CASSLSRDAFF,TGTGCCAGCAGTTTGAGCAGGGACGCTTTCTTT
TRBV7-9,.,.,TRBJ1-1,CASSQRDRNTEAFF,TGTGCCAGCAGCCAAAGGGATAGGAACACTGAAGCTTTCTTT
TRBV15,few,TRBD1,TRBJ1-2,CATSRGGQGTGGYTF,TGTGCCACCAGCAGAGGGGGGCAGGGGACAGGTGGCTACACCTTC
TRBV6-6,.,.,TRBJ1-5,CASSYSDQPQHF,TGTGCCAGCAGTTACTCCGATCAGCCCCAGCATTTT
TRBV28,.,TRBD1,TRBJ1-4,CASRRTGWGEKLFF,TGTGCCAGCAGGAGGACAGGGTGGGGTGAAAAACTGTTTTTT
TRBV27,.,TRBD2,TRBJ2-5,CASSRLAVQETQYF,TGTGCCAGCAGTCGACTAGCGGTTCAAGAGACCCAGTACTTC
TRBV10-1,.,.,TRBJ2-7,CASSEGARYEQYF,TGCGCCAGCAGTGAGGGAGCGCGGTACGAGCAGTACTTC
TRBV28,.,.,TRBJ2-1,CASSSTRGGNEQFF,TGTGCCAGCAGTTCGACCCGAGGGGGGAATGAGCAGTTCTTC
TRBV15,.,TRBD1,TRBJ2-7,CATSRNRGFDEQYF,TGTGCCACCAGTAGGAACAGGGGTTTCGACGAGCAGTACTTC
TRBV7-6,.,.,TRBJ2-1,CASSLRTGADEQFF,TGTGCCAGCAGCCTAAGGACGGGAGCCGATGAGCAGTTCTTC
TRBV29-1,.,TRBD1,TRBJ2-7,CSVEAEDRGDEQYF,TGCAGCGTTGAAGCGGAGGACAGGGGGGACGAGCAGTACTTC
TRBV7-2,.,TRBD1,TRBJ1-5,CASSLVGTEDQPQHF,TGTGCCAGCAGCTTAGTCGGGACAGAAGATCAGCCCCAGCATTTT